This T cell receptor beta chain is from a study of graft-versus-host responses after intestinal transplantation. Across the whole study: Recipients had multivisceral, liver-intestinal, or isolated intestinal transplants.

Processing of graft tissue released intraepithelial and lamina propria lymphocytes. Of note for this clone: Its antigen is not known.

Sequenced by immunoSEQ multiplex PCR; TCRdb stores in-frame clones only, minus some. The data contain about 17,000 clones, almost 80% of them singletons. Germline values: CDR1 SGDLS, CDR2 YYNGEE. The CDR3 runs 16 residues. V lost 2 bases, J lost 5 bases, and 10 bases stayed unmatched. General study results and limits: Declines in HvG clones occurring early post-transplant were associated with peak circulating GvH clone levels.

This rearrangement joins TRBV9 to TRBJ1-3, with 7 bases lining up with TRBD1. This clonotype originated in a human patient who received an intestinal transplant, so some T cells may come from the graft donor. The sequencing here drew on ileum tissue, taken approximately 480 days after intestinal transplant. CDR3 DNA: TGTGCCAGCAGCGTCCATGATGGGACAGTGAGAAACACCATATATTTT. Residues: CASSVHDGTVRNTIYF.